A selection of T cell receptor beta chains follows, all from one sample in a study of read filtering for tumor transcriptome and immune sequencing. TCRdb called the reads again in MiXCR, with one record for every CDR3 protein. The sample records 75,000 to 95,000 distinct CDR3 sequences, about 22% being singletons. The specimen was a population of CD138-negative cells sorted from bone marrow. The receptors shown here come from a donor at least 40 years old with multiple myeloma. The CDR3 runs from the conserved cysteine through the conserved F or W. D genes are given only for firm matches. Rows give clone size only sometimes, using once, few, many, or a class for an expanded clone.

d_gene,j_gene,v_gene,abundance,CDR3aa,CDR3nt
TRBD1,TRBJ2-5,TRBV5-1,few,CASSYLTGRETQYF,TGCGCCAGCAGCTACTTGACAGGGAGAGAGACCCAGTACTTC
-,TRBJ2-4,TRBV28,-,CAGSKRPVAKNIQYF,TGTGCCGGATCCAAAAGACCTGTAGCCAAAAACATTCAGTACTTC
-,TRBJ2-2,TRBV5-1,-,CASSLQSTPNTGELFF,TGCGCCAGCAGCTTGCAGAGCACCCCGAACACCGGGGAGCTGTTTTTT
-,TRBJ1-4,TRBV28,many,CASSSLTGADEKLFF,TGTGCCAGCAGTTCCCTTACGGGGGCGGATGAAAAACTGTTTTTT
-,TRBJ2-2,TRBV20-1,once,CSASSRGPGELFF,TGCAGTGCTAGTAGCAGGGGCCCCGGGGAGCTGTTTTTT
-,TRBJ2-6,TRBV7-3,many,CASSLTSGHSGANVLTF,TGTGCCAGCAGCTTAACGTCTGGGCACTCTGGGGCCAACGTCCTGACTTTC
-,TRBJ1-6,TRBV28,many,CASSTRPVAGSPLHF,TGTGCCAGCAGTACCCGTCCCGTGGCCGGATCACCCCTCCACTTT
-,TRBJ2-1,TRBV19,many,CASSDQGSSYNEQFF,TGTGCCAGTAGTGACCAGGGGAGCTCCTACAATGAGCAGTTCTTC
-,TRBJ2-7,TRBV19,many,CASSIRAGEQYF,TGTGCCAGTAGTATCCGGGCCGGCGAGCAGTACTTC
TRBD1,TRBJ2-2,TRBV29-1,many,CSPTGAYDTGELFF,TGCAGCCCAACAGGGGCTTACGACACCGGGGAGCTGTTTTTT
-,TRBJ1-6,TRBV7-9,many,CASSSWELNSPLHF,TGTGCCAGCAGCTCTTGGGAGCTGAATTCACCCCTCCACTTT
TRBD1,TRBJ2-1,TRBV2,many,CASVLGTGINEQFF,TGTGCCAGCGTGCTCGGGACAGGGATCAATGAGCAGTTCTTC
-,TRBJ2-5,TRBV2,many,CASSEDRETQYF,TGTGCCAGCAGTGAAGACCGAGAGACCCAGTACTTC
-,TRBJ2-4,TRBV7-2,few,CASSAMEDIQYF,TGTGCCAGCAGCGCAATGGAGGACATTCAGTACTTC
-,TRBJ2-3,TRBV5-6,-,CASRLRGAPPDTQYF,TGTGCCAGCAGACTGCGAGGCGCGCCCCCAGATACGCAGTATTTT
TRBD1,TRBJ2-7,TRBV29-1,many,CSAGTGRNEQYF,TGCAGCGCCGGGACAGGGAGGAACGAGCAGTACTTC
-,TRBJ1-1,TRBV20-1,-,CSARDQRAGYSAEAFF,TGCAGTGCTAGAGATCAACGGGCAGGGTACTCTGCTGAAGCTTTCTTT
-,TRBJ2-1,TRBV7-2,many,CASSRTHLQFF,TGTGCCAGCAGCCGTACCCACCTTCAGTTCTTC
-,TRBJ2-7,TRBV20-1,many,CSADDSPSYEQYF,TGCAGTGCTGATGACAGCCCGTCCTACGAGCAGTACTTC
TRBD2,TRBJ2-7,TRBV28,many,CASSSPATAGGRMYF,TGTGCCAGCAGTTCCCCGGCAACGGCGGGGGGCCGGATGTACTTC
-,TRBJ1-1,TRBV9,-,CASSADGSTEAFF,TGTGCCAGCAGCGCAGACGGCAGCACTGAAGCTTTCTTT
TRBD1,TRBJ1-1,TRBV6-6,many,CASSYSGDRASF,TGTGCCAGCAGTTACTCAGGAGACAGGGCTTCCTTT
TRBD2,TRBJ2-1,TRBV28,many,CASSWSGATYNEQFF,TGTGCCAGCAGTTGGAGCGGGGCAACCTACAATGAGCAGTTCTTC
-,TRBJ1-2,TRBV20-1,many,CSARDRSGSYGYTF,TGCAGTGCTAGAGATCGCTCAGGGTCCTATGGCTACACCTTC
TRBD1,TRBJ1-1,TRBV28,many,CASSSQGAFTEAFF,TGTGCCAGCAGTTCCCAGGGGGCTTTCACTGAAGCTTTCTTT
-,TRBJ2-5,TRBV20-1,many,CSATGQLQETQYF,TGCAGTGCCACTGGACAGTTACAAGAGACCCAGTACTTC
-,TRBJ1-1,TRBV11-2,few,CASSLSGLNTEAFF,TGTGCCAGCAGCTTATCCGGGTTAAACACTGAAGCTTTCTTT
-,TRBJ1-5,TRBV10-3,medium-sized,CASGVPTEPQHF,TGTGCCTCTGGGGTTCCCACGGAGCCCCAGCATTTT
-,TRBJ2-5,TRBV7-9,many,CASSFTGVIQETQYF,TGTGCCAGCAGCTTTACTGGGGTAATCCAAGAGACCCAGTACTTC
TRBD2,TRBJ2-3,TRBV13,many,CASNTGTRKGDTQYF,TGTGCCAGCAATACCGGGACTAGGAAGGGAGATACGCAGTATTTT
-,TRBJ2-5,TRBV5-1,few,CASSLAGLGQGTQYF,TGCGCCAGCAGCTTGGCCGGGCTGGGCCAAGGGACCCAGTACTTC
-,TRBJ2-2,TRBV4-2,many,CASSQKRVNTGELFF,TGTGCCAGCAGCCAAAAGAGGGTTAACACCGGGGAGCTGTTTTTT
TRBD2,TRBJ2-3,TRBV20-1,-,CSATSISGGATDTQYF,TGCAGTGCTACAAGTATTAGCGGGGGAGCCACAGATACGCAGTATTTT
TRBD1,TRBJ1-5,TRBV12-3/TRBV12-4,many,CASSTGGFNQPQHF,TGTGCCAGCAGCACAGGGGGCTTCAATCAGCCCCAGCATTTT
-,TRBJ1-5,TRBV12-3/TRBV12-4,-,CASSIGRTSNQPQHF,TGTGCCAGCAGTATCGGACGGACAAGCAATCAGCCCCAGCATTTT
TRBD1,TRBJ2-7,TRBV11-3,many,CASSLNRGSHEQYF,TGTGCCAGCAGCTTAAACAGGGGGAGTCACGAGCAGTACTTC
TRBD2,TRBJ2-5,TRBV6-2/TRBV6-3,-,CASSEGLAGGQETQYF,TGTGCCAGCAGTGAGGGACTAGCGGGGGGCCAAGAGACCCAGTACTTC
-,TRBJ2-3,TRBV28,once,CAISPITDTQYF,TGTGCCATCAGTCCTATCACGGATACGCAGTATTTT
TRBD2,TRBJ2-5,TRBV20-1,many,CSARGSGGASRETQYF,TGCAGTGCTAGAGGTAGCGGGGGGGCCTCCCGCGAGACCCAGTACTTC
-,TRBJ2-5,TRBV11-1,few,CASSVRPIIETQYF,TGTGCCAGCAGCGTAAGACCGATTATTGAGACCCAGTACTTC
-,TRBJ1-6,TRBV10-3,few,CAIRDGYRSPLHF,TGTGCCATCAGAGATGGCTATCGTTCACCCCTCCACTTT
-,TRBJ2-5,TRBV3-1,-,CASSQDSPRRWETQYF,TGTGCCAGCAGCCAAGATTCCCCGCGGCGGTGGGAGACCCAGTACTTC
TRBD2,TRBJ2-5,TRBV7-2,few,CASSSGLAGSSTQYF,TGTGCCAGCAGCTCAGGACTAGCGGGGTCATCGACCCAGTACTTC
-,TRBJ2-5,TRBV18,few,CASSRGAEETQYF,TGTGCCAGCTCACGGGGGGCAGAGGAGACCCAGTACTTC
-,TRBJ1-1,TRBV20-1,many,CSAHQGRGDTEAFF,TGCAGTGCTCACCAGGGACGAGGGGACACTGAAGCTTTCTTT
-,TRBJ2-3,TRBV5-7,few,CASSLVETTDTQYF,TGTGCCAGCAGCTTGGTAGAGACCACAGATACGCAGTATTTT
TRBD1,TRBJ2-3,TRBV29-1,many,CEDRVGYF,TGTGAGGACAGGGTCGGGTATTTT
-,TRBJ1-5,TRBV3-1,many,CASSWGPSNQPQHF,TGTGCCAGCAGCTGGGGACCGAGCAATCAGCCCCAGCATTTT
TRBD2,TRBJ2-1,TRBV6-2/TRBV6-3,-,CASSYSLQLAGGGNEQFF,TGTGCCAGCAGTTACTCCCTCCAACTAGCGGGGGGTGGCAATGAGCAGTTCTTC
TRBD2,TRBJ2-1,TRBV20-1,many,CSARGRGDPYNEQFF,TGCAGTGCTAGAGGACGGGGGGATCCCTACAATGAGCAGTTCTTC
-,TRBJ2-1,TRBV2,many,CASSELAWLSYNEQFF,TGTGCCAGCAGTGAATTGGCGTGGTTGTCCTACAATGAGCAGTTCTTC
TRBD2,TRBJ2-5,TRBV5-5,many,CASSSRGGLETQYF,TGTGCCAGCAGCTCGCGGGGGGGCTTGGAGACCCAGTACTTC
TRBD1,TRBJ2-7,TRBV29-1,-,CTYDRDVYEQYF,TGCACCTATGACAGGGACGTGTACGAGCAGTACTTC
-,TRBJ2-1,TRBV5-5,-,CASSSVAASYNERFF,TGTGCCAGCAGCTCGGTGGCAGCCTCCTACAATGAGCGGTTCTTC
-,TRBJ1-1,TRBV9,-,CASSVVQQNTEAFF,TGTGCCAGCAGCGTAGTACAGCAGAACACTGAAGCTTTCTTT
-,TRBJ1-1,TRBV6-5,many,CASSYERGGGTEAFF,TGTGCCAGCAGTTACGAGAGGGGAGGAGGGACTGAAGCTTTCTTT
-,TRBJ2-3,TRBV20-1,-,CSARDHQGPTDTQYF,TGCAGTGCTAGAGATCATCAGGGCCCCACAGATACGCAGTATTTT
-,TRBJ2-7,TRBV13,many,CASSWRGGPSYEQYF,TGTGCCAGCAGCTGGCGTGGAGGTCCCTCCTACGAGCAGTACTTC
-,TRBJ2-3,TRBV7-8,few,CASSFSRDTQYF,TGTGCCAGCAGCTTTTCTAGGGATACGCAGTATTTT